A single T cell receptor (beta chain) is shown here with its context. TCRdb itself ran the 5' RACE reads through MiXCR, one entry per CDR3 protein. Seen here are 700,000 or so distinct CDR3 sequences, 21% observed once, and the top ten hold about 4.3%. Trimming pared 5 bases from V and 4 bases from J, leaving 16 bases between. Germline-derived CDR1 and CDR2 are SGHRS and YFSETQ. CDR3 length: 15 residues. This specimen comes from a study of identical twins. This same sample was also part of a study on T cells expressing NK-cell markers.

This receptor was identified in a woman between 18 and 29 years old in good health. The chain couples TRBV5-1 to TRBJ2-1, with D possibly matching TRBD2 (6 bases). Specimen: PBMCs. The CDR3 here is CASSTRGEDYNEQFF. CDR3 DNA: TGCGCCAGCAGTACCCGAGGGGAGGATTACAATGAGCAGTTCTTC. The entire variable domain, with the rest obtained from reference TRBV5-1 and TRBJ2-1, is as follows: KAGVTQTPRYLIKTRGQQVTLSCSPISGHRSVSWYQQTPGQGLQFLFEYFSETQRNKGNFPGRFSGRQFSNSRSEMNVSTLELGDSALYLCASSTRGEDYNEQFFGPGTRLTVL.